The entry below describes one T cell receptor (beta chain). The CDR3 loop spans 16 amino acids. In germline, CDR1 is LNHDA, CDR2 SQIVND (reference sequence). V lost 5 bases, J lost 5 bases, and 13 bases stayed unmatched. Study processing details: Amplification from reference gene primers served as the basis for estimated nucleated cell counts. Clones were sequenced by immunoSEQ multiplex PCR, and TCRdb holds only the in-frame ones, with some missing. The V and J calls and clone size are taken from that table; D and trimming were inferred from the DNA. The data contain a few hundred thousand clones, around 87% of them seen just once; the ten biggest clones take up 3%. This record belongs to a study of blood T cell repertoires in COVID-19. Study as a whole: The United States, Italy and Spain were the sources of the acute and convalescent COVID-19 samples. PBMCs, B-cell-depleted T cells, or T cells provided the cDNA or gDNA that made up the material.

V gene TRBV19 combines with J gene TRBJ2-5; 8 positions match TRBD1. The sample taken for sequencing was peripheral blood. The TCR sequence derives from a man aged 55 to 70 with acute or convalescent COVID-19. The CDR3 protein is CASSSRRTGSGETQYF. The CDR3 DNA sequence: TGTGCCAGTAGTTCTAGACGGACAGGGTCTGGGGAGACCCAGTACTTC.